The 4 T cell receptor beta chains listed next were all sequenced from one sample in a study of T cell responses to AZD1222 COVID-19 vaccine. Clones were read by immunoSEQ multiplex PCR, and TCRdb kept only the in-frame ones, dropping some. The data hold about 30,000 clones, with approximately 90% observed a single time. The sample was peripheral blood, taken on day 0 of AZD1222 vaccination. The receptors come from an adult in good health.

This chain links TRBV6-5 with TRBJ2-7; a possible D gene is TRBD1 (6 bases). The CDR3 runs to 15 residues. V was shortened by 6 bases and J by 0 bases, with 15 bases between the two germline ends. From germline, CDR1 is MNHEY and CDR2 SVGAGI. The CDR3 reads CASSPRQANSYEQYF. The CDR3 DNA follows: TGTGCCAGCAGCCCCAGACAGGCAAACTCCTACGAGCAGTACTTC.

The chain couples TRBV28 to TRBJ1-4; a weak D match, TRBD1 (5 bases). The CDR3 spans 14 residues. Trimming removed 5 bases at V and 4 bases at J, with 11 bases between. CDR1 is MDHEN and CDR2 is SYDVKM in the germline V gene. This chain's CDR3 is CASSTPTVNEKLFF. The CDR3 DNA follows: TGTGCCAGCAGTACTCCGACAGTTAATGAAAAACTGTTTTTT.

This sequence joins TRBV19 and TRBJ1-3; D is possibly TRBD1 (5 bases). The V end lost 7 bases, the J end lost 4 bases, and 14 bases lay between the germline ends. The CDR3 has 14 residues. The germline V gene has CDR1 LNHDA and CDR2 SQIVND (reference sequence). The DNA of the CDR3 is TGTGCCAGTACTCCCGGGGCAGGAGGAAACACCATATATTTT. Translated, it gives CASTPGAGGNTIYF.

This clone was counted a few times. The chain uses TRBV18 and TRBJ2-1; D is undetermined. Germline lookup yields CDR1 KGHSH and CDR2 LQKENI. This CDR3 spans 13 amino acids. V lost 5 bases and J 6 bases, leaving 11 bases between the germline ends. The CDR3 nucleotides read TGTGCCAGCTCAAAAGACATGGGCAATGAGCAGTTCTTC. This gives the protein CASSKDMGNEQFF.